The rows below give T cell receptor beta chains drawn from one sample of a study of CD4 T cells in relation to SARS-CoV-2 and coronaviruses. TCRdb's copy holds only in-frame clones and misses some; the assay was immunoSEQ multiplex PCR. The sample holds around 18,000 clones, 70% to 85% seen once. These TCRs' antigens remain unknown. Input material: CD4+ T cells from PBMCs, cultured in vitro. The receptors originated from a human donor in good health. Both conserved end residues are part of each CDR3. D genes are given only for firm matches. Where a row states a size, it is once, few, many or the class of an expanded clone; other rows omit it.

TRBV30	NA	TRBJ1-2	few	CAWSVKTATNYGYTF	TGTGCCTGGAGTGTTAAGACAGCGACTAACTATGGCTACACCTTC
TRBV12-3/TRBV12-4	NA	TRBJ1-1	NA	CASSTRVNTEAFF	TGTGCCAGCAGCACACGGGTGAACACTGAAGCTTTCTTT
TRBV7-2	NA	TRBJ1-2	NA	CASSLVRGDGYTF	TGTGCCAGCAGCTTAGTGCGCGGAGATGGCTACACCTTC
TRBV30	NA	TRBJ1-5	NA	CAWSKDSNQPQHF	TGTGCCTGGAGTAAGGACAGCAATCAGCCCCAGCATTTT
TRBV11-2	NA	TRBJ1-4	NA	CASSFSTGKLFF	TGTGCCAGCAGCTTTAGTACCGGAAAACTGTTTTTT
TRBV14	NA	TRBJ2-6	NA	CASSPLGGANVLTF	TGTGCCAGCAGCCCCCTCGGTGGGGCCAACGTCCTGACTTTC
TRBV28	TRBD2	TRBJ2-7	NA	CASNPSGSLPYEQYF	TGTGCCAGCAACCCAAGCGGGAGTTTACCCTACGAGCAGTACTTC
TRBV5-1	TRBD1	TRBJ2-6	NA	CASSLSQGAPGANVLTF	TGCGCCAGCAGCCTAAGCCAGGGGGCGCCGGGGGCCAACGTCCTGACTTTC
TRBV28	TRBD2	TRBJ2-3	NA	CASRPDSGTSGDTDTQYF	TGTGCCAGCAGGCCAGACTCCGGGACTAGCGGAGACACAGATACGCAGTATTTT
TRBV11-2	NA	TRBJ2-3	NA	CASSFGRSDTQYF	TGTGCCAGCAGCTTTGGGCGTTCAGATACGCAGTATTTT
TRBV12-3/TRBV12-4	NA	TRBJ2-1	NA	CASSFNDNEQFF	TGTGCCAGCAGTTTTAATGACAATGAGCAGTTCTTC
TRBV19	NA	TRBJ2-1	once	CASSRKGGAYNEQFF	TGTGCCAGTAGTAGGAAAGGCGGGGCCTACAATGAGCAGTTCTTC
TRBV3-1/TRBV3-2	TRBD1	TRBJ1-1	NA	CASSPTGWNTEAFF	TGTGCCAGCAGCCCGACAGGGTGGAACACTGAAGCTTTCTTT
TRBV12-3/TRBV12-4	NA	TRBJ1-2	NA	CASSWTVARGYTF	TGTGCCAGCAGTTGGACAGTCGCCCGTGGCTACACCTTC
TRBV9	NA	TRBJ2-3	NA	CASSGTADDTQYF	TGTGCCAGCAGCGGGACTGCCGACGATACGCAGTATTTT
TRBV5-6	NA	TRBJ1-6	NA	CASSYGTPLDSPLHF	TGTGCCAGCAGCTACGGGACACCACTAGATTCACCCCTCCACTTT
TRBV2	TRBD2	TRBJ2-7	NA	CASSEASGSSYEQYF	TGTGCCAGCAGTGAAGCTAGCGGGAGCTCCTACGAGCAGTACTTC
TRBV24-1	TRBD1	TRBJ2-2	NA	CATSDLTGTGVTGELFF	TGTGCCACCAGTGATTTGACCGGGACAGGGGTCACCGGGGAGCTGTTTTTT
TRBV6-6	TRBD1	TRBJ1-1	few	CASRPTGGRGTEAFF	TGTGCCAGCAGACCAACAGGGGGCAGAGGGACTGAAGCTTTCTTT
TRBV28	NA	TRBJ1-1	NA	CASRTQNTEAFF	TGTGCCAGCCGAACCCAGAACACTGAAGCTTTCTTT
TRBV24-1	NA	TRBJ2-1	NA	CATSAGRRDEQFF	TGTGCCACCAGTGCGGGCCGCAGGGATGAGCAGTTCTTC
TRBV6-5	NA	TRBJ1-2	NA	CASSFDRLYGYTF	TGTGCCAGCAGTTTTGACAGGCTATACGGCTACACCTTC
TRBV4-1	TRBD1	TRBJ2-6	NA	CASSQSTGGAGGANVLTF	TGCGCCAGCAGCCAATCGACAGGGGGCGCGGGAGGGGCCAACGTCCTGACTTTC
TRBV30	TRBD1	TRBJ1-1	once	CAWSGTGRWTEAFF	TGTGCCTGGAGTGGGACAGGGAGGTGGACTGAAGCTTTCTTT
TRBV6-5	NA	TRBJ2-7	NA	CASTNAATSEQYF	TGTGCCAGCACGAACGCGGCCACCTCTGAGCAGTACTTC
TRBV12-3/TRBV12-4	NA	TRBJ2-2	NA	CASTLANTGELFF	TGTGCCAGCACCCTAGCGAACACCGGGGAGCTGTTTTTT
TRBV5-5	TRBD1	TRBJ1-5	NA	CASIMRGTGWRQPQHF	TGTGCCAGCATCATGCGCGGGACAGGGTGGCGGCAGCCCCAGCATTTT
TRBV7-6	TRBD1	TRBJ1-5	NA	CASSSEQGFNQPQHF	TGTGCCAGCAGCTCAGAACAGGGGTTCAATCAGCCCCAGCATTTT
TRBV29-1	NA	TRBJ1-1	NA	CSYDRNTEAFF	TGCAGCTACGACAGAAACACTGAAGCTTTCTTT
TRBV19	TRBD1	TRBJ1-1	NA	CASTKGGQGEAFF	TGTGCCAGTACTAAGGGGGGACAGGGTGAAGCTTTCTTT
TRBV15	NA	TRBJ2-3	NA	CATSRRGGRTDTQYF	TGTGCCACCAGCAGGCGAGGAGGGAGGACAGATACGCAGTATTTT
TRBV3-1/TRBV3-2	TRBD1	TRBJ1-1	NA	CASSHGDRVNTEAFF	TGTGCCAGCAGCCATGGGGACAGAGTGAACACTGAAGCTTTCTTT